Listed here are 9 T cell receptor beta chains from one sample, sequenced in a study of T-cell reconstitution after alpha-beta-depleted transplantation in children. A library of TCRbeta sequences, prepared with unique molecular identifiers, was generated. TCRdb re-called the PCR reads through MiXCR, storing one row per CDR3 protein. The table lists fewer than 1 million distinct CDR3 sequences, under 20% of them singletons. The sample here was PBMCs, mostly from graft donor cells, taken 360 days after TCRalphabeta/CD19-depleted stem cell transplant. These receptors originate from a male patient younger than 18 who had a stem cell transplant for acute lymphoblastic leukemia, so the T cells may come from the graft donor.

This clonotype was seen just once. The chain employs TRBV5-1 and TRBJ1-2; D gene unclear. The CDR3 loop spans 14 amino acids. Germline V gene data show CDR1 as SGHRS and CDR2 as YFSETQ. Trimming took off 0 bases at V and 2 bases at J, with 8 bases between the two ends. CDR3 sequence reads: CASSLGWPNYGYTF. The DNA for the CDR3 is TGCGCCAGCAGCTTGGGATGGCCCAACTATGGCTACACCTTC.

This clonotype was detected ten times or more. The rearrangement links TRBV18 to TRBJ2-7; perhaps TRBD1 as D (7 bases). Between the trimmed V and J ends, which lost 2 bases and 4 bases, there was a span of 12 bases. The CDR3 is 14 residues long. Germline CDR1 and CDR2: KGHSH and LQKENI. The chain's CDR3 is CASSPYQGGYEQYF. In nucleotides, the CDR3 is TGTGCCAGCTCACCATACCAGGGGGGTTACGAGCAGTACTTC.

The rearrangement joins TRBV9 to TRBJ2-7, with D maybe TRBD1 (7 bases). V lost 0 bases to trimming and J lost 6 bases, with 13 bases between them. Germline V gene sequence: CDR1 SGDLS, CDR2 YYNGEE. The CDR3 covers 14 residues. The CDR3 protein is CASSVGGGTVEQYF. Written as DNA, the CDR3 is TGTGCCAGCAGCGTAGGAGGGGGGACAGTCGAGCAGTACTTC. Supplemented by reference TRBV9 and TRBJ2-7, the full variable domain reads DSGVTQTPKHLITATGQRVTLRCSPRSGDLSVYWYQQSLDQGLQFLIQYYNGEERAKGNILERFSAQQFPDLHSELNLSSLELGDSALYFCASSVGGGTVEQYFGPGTRLTVT.

In its sample, this clonotype was seen a few times. The rearrangement links TRBV7-2 to TRBJ2-1; 8 nucleotides align to TRBD2. V trimming: 3 bases; J trimming: 3 bases; junction bases outside the gene matches: 10. The CDR3 loop spans 17 amino acids. The germline V gene has CDR1 SGHTA and CDR2 FQGNSA. This CDR3 is CASSFRTGGDHYNEQFF. Here the CDR3 DNA reads TGTGCCAGCAGCTTTCGAACGGGGGGGGATCACTACAATGAGCAGTTCTTC. The variable domain in full, completed from reference TRBV7-2 and TRBJ2-1, reads GAGVSQSPSNKVTEKGKDVELRCDPISGHTALYWYRQSLGQGLEFLIYFQGNSAPDKSGLPSDRFSAERTGGSVSTLTIQRTQQEDSAVYLCASSFRTGGDHYNEQFFGPGTRLTVL.

V gene TRBV9 combines with J gene TRBJ2-1, with 9 positions matching TRBD2. Germline lookup yields CDR1 SGDLS and CDR2 YYNGEE. The CDR3 loop spans 15 amino acids. The V and J ends lost 3 bases and 3 bases, in that order; junction bases with no gene match: 4. The CDR3 is CASSGSGRRYNEQFF. DNA of the CDR3: TGTGCCAGCAGCGGAAGCGGGAGGCGCTACAATGAGCAGTTCTTC.

V and J are TRBV7-9 and TRBJ2-7; 9 nucleotides line up with TRBD1. V dropped 7 bases and J dropped 3; count of bases not matched to a gene: 4. This CDR3 is 13 amino acids long. Germline V lookup: CDR1 SEHNR, CDR2 FQNEAQ (reference sequence). CDR3 amino acids: CASTRDRVYEQYF. For the CDR3, the DNA is TGTGCCAGCACCCGGGACAGGGTCTACGAGCAGTACTTC.

This clonotype was seen a few times. The chain employs TRBV7-9 and TRBJ2-1, with no clear D. This CDR3 is 12 amino acids long. V lost 2 bases and J 5 bases, leaving 4 bases between the germline ends. Germline V gene lookup returns CDR1 SEHNR and CDR2 FQNEAQ (reference sequence). CDR3 residues: CASSLTHNEQFF. CDR3 coding DNA: TGTGCCAGCAGCTTAACTCACAATGAGCAGTTCTTC.

The chain uses TRBV10-1 and TRBJ2-7; 7 bases map to TRBD2. This CDR3 is 15 amino acids long. The J segment lost 5 bases and the V segment lost 0 bases, leaving 7 bases of the junction unmatched. The germline gives CDR1 WNHNN, CDR2 SYGVQD (reference sequence). In nucleotides, the CDR3 is TGCGCCAGCAGTGAGTCGTACGCGGGAGCGGACGAGCAGTACTTC. Translating gives CASSESYAGADEQYF.

The sample holds many counts of this clonotype. The chain joins TRBV9 to TRBJ2-2; D possibly corresponds to TRBD2 (5 bases). V was trimmed by 0 bases and J by 6 bases, leaving 21 bases between them. This CDR3 spans 18 amino acids. CDR1 is SGDLS and CDR2 is YYNGEE in the germline V gene. The CDR3 sequence: CASSVDGASQLVPGELFF. CDR3 DNA sequence: TGTGCCAGCAGCGTAGATGGCGCTAGCCAGTTGGTCCCCGGGGAGCTGTTTTTT.